These T cell receptor beta chains were read from a single sample in a study of blood T cells in healthy people across ages. MiXCR, applied by TCRdb to the 5' RACE reads, yields one record per CDR3 protein. The data hold roughly 800,000 distinct CDR3 sequences, with around 25% observed a single time. These data also formed part of another study, on T cells of mothers and their children.

The material sequenced was blood. These receptors all stem from a boy younger than 18 in good health. Both conserved end residues are part of each CDR3. A D gene is named only where the DNA matches it firmly. Size is omitted from some rows. Given values are once, few, many or a class for expanded clones.

V	J	size	D	CDR3	DNA
TRBV7-8	TRBJ1-4	few	.	CASSLRDKGEKLFF	TGTGCCAGCAGCTTAAGGGACAAAGGCGAAAAACTGTTTTTT
TRBV2	TRBJ1-1	.	.	CASSRMENTEAFF	TGTGCCAGCAGTAGGATGGAGAACACTGAAGCTTTCTTT
TRBV5-1	TRBJ2-7	many	.	CASSLGPGSYEQYF	TGCGCCAGCAGCTTGGGTCCCGGCTCCTACGAGCAGTACTTC
TRBV28	TRBJ2-1	.	TRBD2	CASSSTGGTREHNEQFF	TGTGCCAGCAGTTCCACGGGGGGGACACGAGAGCACAATGAGCAGTTCTTC
TRBV2	TRBJ1-4	.	.	CASRPVGGPNEKLFF	TGTGCCAGCAGGCCGGTGGGAGGACCGAATGAAAAACTGTTTTTT
TRBV4-1	TRBJ2-4	.	.	CASSQKSPGLEKNIQYF	TGCGCCAGCAGCCAAAAGAGCCCGGGCCTAGAGAAAAACATTCAGTACTTC
TRBV15	TRBJ1-5	few	.	CATSRAGPSNQPQHF	TGTGCCACCAGCAGAGCGGGGCCAAGCAATCAGCCCCAGCATTTT
TRBV10-3	TRBJ2-7	few	.	CAISEGGGGPSYEQYF	TGTGCCATCAGTGAAGGGGGGGGGGGACCCTCCTACGAGCAGTACTTC
TRBV4-2	TRBJ2-3	.	TRBD2	CASSPSASGVADTQYF	TGTGCCAGCAGCCCCTCCGCTAGCGGGGTGGCAGATACGCAGTATTTT
TRBV7-9	TRBJ2-7	.	TRBD1	CASSLTRTGVYEQYF	TGTGCCAGCAGCTTAACAAGGACAGGAGTCTACGAGCAGTACTTC
TRBV7-9	TRBJ1-2	few	.	CASSLAPTGANYGYTF	TGTGCCAGCAGCTTAGCGCCAACAGGAGCTAACTATGGCTACACCTTC
TRBV20-1	TRBJ2-3	many	.	CSAREDSRTDTQYF	TGCAGTGCTAGAGAGGACTCCCGCACAGATACGCAGTATTTT
TRBV12-3/TRBV12-4	TRBJ2-7	few	.	CASSQGYLSYEQYF	TGTGCCAGCAGCCAGGGATACCTCTCCTACGAGCAGTACTTC
TRBV14	TRBJ2-1	few	TRBD2	CASSRTSGAYNAQFF	TGTGCCAGCAGTCGGACTAGCGGGGCCTACAATGCGCAGTTCTTC
TRBV9	TRBJ1-3	.	.	CASSADAYSGNTIYF	TGTGCCAGCAGCGCGGACGCCTACTCTGGAAACACCATATATTTT
TRBV10-2	TRBJ1-4	.	.	CASSLRQREKLFF	TGCGCCAGCAGTCTCAGACAGCGTGAAAAACTGTTTTTT
TRBV7-6	TRBJ2-5	.	TRBD1	CASSSTGAQGTQYF	TGTGCCAGCAGCTCGACAGGGGCCCAGGGGACCCAGTACTTC
TRBV2	TRBJ1-1	many	.	CASSLQGSTEAFF	TGTGCCAGCAGTCTCCAGGGATCCACTGAAGCTTTCTTT
TRBV5-5	TRBJ2-1	.	TRBD2	CASSRNLEGLVVGEQFF	TGTGCCAGCAGCCGAAACCTAGAGGGACTAGTCGTGGGTGAGCAGTTCTTC
TRBV9	TRBJ1-3	few	TRBD1	CASSPTQGASGNTIYF	TGTGCCAGCAGCCCCACCCAGGGGGCGTCTGGAAACACCATATATTTT
TRBV2	TRBJ1-2	.	.	CASSEAGGERNYGYTF	TGTGCCAGCAGTGAAGCAGGTGGCGAGAGAAACTATGGCTACACCTTC
TRBV21-1	TRBJ1-1	.	.	CATPGTEAFF	TGTGCCACCCCGGGAACTGAAGCTTTCTTT
TRBV12-3/TRBV12-4	TRBJ2-1	.	TRBD2	CASKREINEQFF	TGTGCCAGCAAGCGGGAGATAAATGAGCAGTTCTTC
TRBV7-3	TRBJ2-1	.	.	CASSFSGDYNEQFF	TGCGCCAGCAGCTTTTCAGGGGATTACAATGAGCAGTTCTTC
TRBV2	TRBJ2-1	.	.	CASRPWGASYNEQFF	TGTGCCAGCAGGCCCTGGGGGGCCTCCTACAATGAGCAGTTCTTC
TRBV15	TRBJ2-7	few	.	CATSRDPAAYEQYF	TGTGCCACCAGCAGAGATCCGGCGGCCTACGAGCAGTACTTC